Below are 21 T cell receptor beta chains sequenced from a single sample in a study of breast tumors, draining lymph nodes, adjacent tissues. TCRdb independently ran MiXCR on the multiplex PCR reads; one entry per CDR3 protein. The table shows 20,000 to 25,000 distinct CDR3 sequences, with about 50% occurring only once. Sequencing was carried out using breast tumor tissue. These receptors originate from a female donor with breast cancer. Some clones in this sample may be carry-over from other donors' samples.

This clonotype was seen repeatedly, ten times or more. This may come from a read error, since a much larger clone is one base off. The rearrangement uses TRBV11-3 and TRBJ2-7; 9 positions agree with TRBD2. This CDR3 has 16 amino acids. Germline trimming cut 5 bases from V and 0 bases from J; bases unmatched to any gene: 8. Germline V CDR1 and CDR2: SGHNT, YENEEA. The CDR3 DNA reads as TGTGCCAGCAGCCCCGGGACTAGCTCGGGCTCCTACGAGCAGTACTTC. It codes for CASSPGTSSGSYEQYF.

Many counts were recorded for this clonotype. The chain employs TRBV29-1 and TRBJ2-5; maybe TRBD2 (6 bases). Trimming pared 0 bases from V and 4 bases from J, leaving 15 bases between. This CDR3 has 15 residues. CDR1 and CDR2 (germline): SQVTM, ANQGSEA. The CDR3 loop is CSVEDRGLGGETQYF. The CDR3 DNA is TGCAGCGTTGAAGATCGAGGGCTGGGAGGAGAGACCCAGTACTTC.

In its sample, this clonotype was seen many times. The CDR3 protein is CASSPALAGGNEQFF. In DNA, the CDR3 is TGTGCCAGCAGCCCCGCTCTCGCAGGCGGCAATGAGCAGTTCTTC. The gene calls are TRBV7-3 and TRBJ2-1; D not resolved. Germline assignment: CDR1 SGHTA and CDR2 FQGTGA. Trimming shortened V by 5 bases and J by 6 bases, and 17 bases separated the two germline ends. The CDR3 covers 15 residues.

This chain uses TRBV20-1 with TRBJ2-1; 12 bases align to TRBD2. CDR3 length: 16 residues. After removal of 3 bases from V and 6 bases from J, the junction contained 9 bases not matched to a gene. Germline CDR1 DFQATT, CDR2 SNEGSKA (reference sequence). As DNA, the CDR3 is TGCAGTGCTAGCCCGCTAGCGGGAGGGCCCCCCAATGAGCAGTTCTTC. Translation: CSASPLAGGPPNEQFF.

The chain combines TRBV6-6 with TRBJ2-1; maybe TRBD2 (6 bases). The DNA end lines up better with TRBJ2-7; the J call may be wrong. The CDR3 is made up of 13 amino acids. Germline V gene data show CDR1 as MNHNY and CDR2 as SVGAGI (reference sequence). Here the CDR3 reads CASSRDSYNGQYF. In DNA, the CDR3 is TGTGCCAGCAGTCGGGACTCCTACAATGGGCAGTACTTC.

This clonotype is medium-sized (0.01 to 0.1%) in the sample. This chain connects TRBV7-2 to TRBJ1-2, with D maybe TRBD1 (5 bases). V lost 0 bases, J lost 3 bases, and 5 bases lay in between. Germline values: CDR1 SGHTA, CDR2 FQGNSA. The CDR3 spans 13 residues. The CDR3 loop reads CASSLAGHYGYTF. Written as DNA, the CDR3 is TGTGCCAGCAGCTTAGCGGGACACTATGGCTACACCTTC. The full variable domain, completed using reference TRBV7-2 and TRBJ1-2, is GAGVSQSPSNKVTEKGKDVELRCDPISGHTALYWYRQSLGQGLEFLIYFQGNSAPDKSGLPSDRFSAERTGGSVSTLTIQRTQQEDSAVYLCASSLAGHYGYTFGSGTRLTVV.

Judged by abundance, this clonotype is medium-sized. The J gene is TRBJ2-5, the V gene TRBV7-2, with D perhaps TRBD2 (6 bases). The CDR3 contains 19 residues. V lost 1 base to trimming and J lost 1 base, with 22 bases between them. Germline CDR1 SGHTA, CDR2 FQGNSA. The CDR3 coding sequence is TGTGCCAGCAGCTTAGTAGTAACCATGTGGGGCGGGACCCAAGAGACCCAGTACTTC. Translation: CASSLVVTMWGGTQETQYF.

This chain joins TRBV15 and TRBJ2-3; the D gene is possibly TRBD1 (5 bases). The CDR3 is 15 amino acids. Trimming left V 0 bases short and J 0 bases short, with 7 bases between. The germline V gene encodes CDR1 LNHNV and CDR2 YYDKDF (reference sequence). The CDR3 spells CATSRDGASTDTQYF. The CDR3 DNA follows: TGTGCCACCAGCAGAGATGGGGCTAGCACAGATACGCAGTATTTT.

This clonotype was seen repeatedly, ten times or more. CDR3: CASSQGLAVYNEQFF. The CDR3, as DNA: TGTGCCAGCAGCCAGGGACTAGCGGTGTACAATGAGCAGTTCTTC. The chain employs TRBV9 and TRBJ2-1; 11 bases map to TRBD2. This CDR3 is built from 15 residues. Germline assignment: CDR1 SGDLS and CDR2 YYNGEE. Unmatched junction bases numbered 4, after V lost 4 bases and J lost 4 bases.

The J gene is TRBJ1-5, the V gene TRBV7-2, with unresolved D. V lost 5 bases and J lost 9, with 14 bases in between. CDR1 SGHTA and CDR2 FQGNSA come from the germline V gene. The CDR3 extends over 13 amino acids. CDR3 in DNA: TGTGCCAGCAGCACTGGTCTGAACAGGCCCCAGCATTTT. It specifies CASSTGLNRPQHF.

This chain uses TRBV15 with TRBJ2-6; TRBD2 is a possible D gene (5 bases). Deletions cut 0 bases from V and 2 bases from J, with 5 bases between. The CDR3 is 15 amino acids. The germline V gene has CDR1 LNHNV and CDR2 YYDKDF (reference sequence). The CDR3 sequence: CATSRDGAGANVLTF. CDR3 sequence (DNA): TGTGCCACCAGCAGAGACGGGGCTGGGGCCAACGTCCTGACTTTC.

The V call is TRBV6-1, the J call TRBJ2-1, with 12 bases lining up with TRBD2. Germline V lookup: CDR1 MNHNS, CDR2 SASEGT. The CDR3 totals 16 residues. The V gene end was trimmed by 6 bases and the J gene end by 8 bases; junction bases not matched to a gene: 11. The chain's CDR3 is CASSEFPTSGSDEQFF. The CDR3 DNA reads TGTGCCAGCAGCGAGTTCCCGACTAGCGGGAGCGATGAGCAGTTCTTC.

This chain uses TRBV4-3 with TRBJ2-2; perhaps TRBD1 as D (5 bases). With 1 base removed from V and 3 bases from J, the gap between germline ends came to 15 bases. This CDR3 has 17 residues. Germline V gene lookup returns CDR1 LGHNA and CDR2 YSLEER. Here the CDR3 reads CASSQGTGYGYTGELFF. CDR3 sequence (DNA): TGCGCCAGCAGCCAAGGAACAGGCTATGGCTACACCGGGGAGCTGTTTTTT.

V gene TRBV10-3 combines with J gene TRBJ2-7; no reliable D call. CDR3 length: 12 amino acids. V lost 8 bases to trimming and J lost 5 bases, with 13 bases between them. CDR1 ENHRY and CDR2 SYGVKD come from the germline V gene. The CDR3 region has the DNA TGTGCCATCGCCGTGTCGGCGGACGAGCAGTACTTC. Translated: CAIAVSADEQYF.

The chain is built from TRBV5-6 and TRBJ2-6; D unclear. CDR3 length equals 14 residues. CDR1 and CDR2 from the germline V gene are SGHDT and YYEEEE. Trimming pared 2 bases from V and 4 bases from J, leaving 7 bases between. The CDR3 bases are TGTGCCAGCAGCTTCCGGCGCGGGGCCAACGTCCTGACTTTC. Translation: CASSFRRGANVLTF.

This clonotype was observed once. The genes are TRBV29-1 and TRBJ1-2; 8 nucleotides agree with TRBD1. CDR1 is SQVTM and CDR2 is ANQGSEA in the germline V gene. The junction had 4 bases not matched to a gene; V was cut back by 5 bases and J by 2 bases. The CDR3 runs to 13 residues. In DNA form, the CDR3 reads TGCAGCGTTTATCAGGGGGCCAACTATGGCTACACCTTC. The encoded protein is CSVYQGANYGYTF.

Note on this clonotype: The junction departs from the called germline gene at one end, perhaps through a read error. The genes are TRBV27 and TRBJ2-1, with D maybe TRBD2 (5 bases). The germline V gene encodes CDR1 MNHEY and CDR2 SMNVEV (reference sequence). The CDR3 spans 14 residues. CDR3 bases: TGTGCCAGCAGTTTAGGAGGCGCAGGCAATGAACAGTTCTTC. It is translated as CASSLGGAGNEQFF.

This clonotype was found many times. The chain employs TRBV5-5 and TRBJ2-6; maybe TRBD1 (6 bases). The V end lost 0 bases, the J end lost 1 base, and 23 bases lay between the germline ends. The CDR3 spans 21 residues. In germline, CDR1 is SGHKS, CDR2 YYEKEE (reference sequence). DNA of the CDR3: TGTGCCAGCAGCTTGGAATCCACAGGGTCAGCTTCCTATTCTGGGGCCAACGTCCTGACTTTC. Translated, it gives CASSLESTGSASYSGANVLTF.

The chain links TRBV20-1 to TRBJ2-7; TRBD1 agrees at 11 bases. This CDR3 is built from 14 residues. The germline V gene has CDR1 DFQATT and CDR2 SNEGSKA (reference sequence). Trimming took 1 base from V and 3 from J; bases not matched to a gene: 2. CDR3 amino acids: CSARGDRGIYEQYF. The CDR3 nucleotides are TGCAGTGCTAGAGGGGACAGGGGGATCTACGAGCAGTACTTC.

This clonotype appeared a few times. It may be a read error: a sequence one base away is much more abundant. V and J are TRBV6-4 and TRBJ2-2; D possibly matches TRBD1 or TRBD2 (5 bases each). Trimming stripped 6 bases from V and 6 bases from J, with 14 bases between. The length of the CDR3 is 14 residues. Germline V lookup: CDR1 MRHNA, CDR2 SNTAGT. The CDR3 protein is CASRRGGGSGELFF. The CDR3 nucleotides read TGTGCCAGCAGACGGGGCGGAGGATCCGGGGAGCTGTTTTTT.

To note about this clonotype: A much larger clonotype is one base distant, so this may be a read error. The gene calls are TRBV12-3 or TRBV12-4 and TRBJ1-1; D gene ambiguous. Trimming left V 5 bases short and J 9 bases short, with 13 bases between. The CDR3 extends over 12 amino acids. CDR3 coding DNA: TGTGCCAGCAGTCGGAACGGGGTACAAGCTTTCTTT. Residues: CASSRNGVQAFF.